These 18 T cell receptor beta chains were all obtained from the same sample, sequenced in a study of blood T cell repertoires in COVID-19. Data came from immunoSEQ multiplex PCR; TCRdb stores just in-frame clones and leaves some out. Here the sample spans tens of thousands of clones, roughly 85% being singletons. Input material: peripheral blood. The receptors were gathered from a human donor in a cohort sampled during active COVID-19.

The J gene is TRBJ2-3, the V gene TRBV10-3; D is perhaps TRBD2 (5 bases). The germline V gene encodes CDR1 ENHRY and CDR2 SYGVKD. The CDR3 extends over 14 amino acids. The V and J ends lost 6 bases and 5 bases respectively, with 15 bases between them. The CDR3 protein is CAISPLDDGDTQYF. In nucleotides, the CDR3 is TGTGCCATCAGCCCACTAGACGATGGAGATACGCAGTATTTT.

The chain recombines TRBV7-2 with TRBJ1-3, with D tentatively TRBD1 (6 bases). The CDR3 loop spans 15 amino acids. The germline V gene encodes CDR1 SGHTA and CDR2 FQGNSA. V dropped 1 base and J dropped 3 bases, with 10 bases sitting between them. The CDR3 sequence: CASSLGPDSGNTIYF. As DNA, the CDR3 is TGTGCCAGCAGCTTAGGGCCGGACAGTGGAAACACCATATATTTT.

CDR3 amino acids: CASSQDARGNAGELFF. In DNA, the CDR3 is TGTGCCAGCAGCCAGGATGCGCGGGGGAATGCCGGGGAGCTGTTTTTT. This chain connects TRBV4-2 to TRBJ2-2; 7 bases agree with TRBD2. The CDR3 runs to 16 residues. Looked up from germline, CDR1 is LGHNA and CDR2 is YNFKEQ. V was clipped by 3 bases and J by 6 bases; unmatched bases: 10.

V is TRBV4-3 and J is TRBJ1-1; 7 nucleotides match TRBD1. The CDR3 has 15 amino acids. V trimming: 2 bases; J trimming: 4 bases; junction bases outside the gene matches: 7. Germline V lookup: CDR1 LGHNA, CDR2 YSLEER. In nucleotides, the CDR3 is TGCGCCAGCAGCCAAACCAAAACAGGGGTCACTGAAGCTTTCTTT. Protein product: CASSQTKTGVTEAFF.

V usage is TRBV19 and J usage is TRBJ2-5; D is uncertain. This CDR3 has 16 amino acids. Per the germline V gene, CDR1 is LNHDA and CDR2 is SQIVND (reference sequence). V gave up 3 bases and J gave up 3 bases, with 17 bases separating them. This chain's CDR3 is CASSMSYRRSEETQYF. The CDR3 bases are TGTGCCAGTAGTATGTCCTACCGTAGATCGGAAGAGACCCAGTACTTC. Drawing the rest from reference TRBV19 and TRBJ2-5, the complete variable domain is DGGITQSPKYLFRKEGQNVTLSCEQNLNHDAMYWYRQDPGQGLRLIYYSQIVNDFQKGDIAEGYSVSREKKESFPLTVTSAQKNPTAFYLCASSMSYRRSEETQYFGPGTRLLVL.

The rearrangement joins TRBV7-2 to TRBJ1-2; 8 bases line up with TRBD1. The CDR3 is made up of 14 amino acids. Germline V gene data show CDR1 as SGHTA and CDR2 as FQGNSA. J gave up 7 bases and V 1 base, and 5 bases lay outside the gene matches. The CDR3 reads CASSLVGQGAGYTF. The CDR3 DNA follows: TGTGCCAGCAGCTTAGTGGGGCAGGGGGCTGGCTACACCTTC.

V gene TRBV5-1 combines with J gene TRBJ2-7, with TRBD1 identical over 8 bases. The CDR3 is made up of 12 amino acids. Unmatched junction bases numbered 7, after V lost 7 bases and J lost 7 bases. Germline lookup yields CDR1 SGHRS and CDR2 YFSETQ. CDR3 DNA: TGCGCCAGCCGACAGGGGTCTGGGGAGCAGTACTTC. Its protein is CASRQGSGEQYF.

Remarks on this clone: A much larger clone differs from this one at a single base, so this may be a read error. This same CDR3 is encoded by further DNA sequences in the sample. The gene calls are TRBV27 and TRBJ2-1; 12 nucleotides agree with TRBD2. This CDR3 contains 15 residues. Germline loops: CDR1 MNHEY, CDR2 SMNVEV (reference sequence). J gave up 6 bases and V 5 bases, and 5 bases lay outside the gene matches. The CDR3 here is CASSPLAGGGNEQFF. In nucleotides, the CDR3 is TGTGCCAGCAGTCCTCTAGCGGGAGGGGGCAATGAGCAGTTCTTC.

This clone came up once. The CDR3 protein is CASNPGGGSLHF. The CDR3 DNA follows: TGTGCCAGCAACCCTGGGGGGGGATCCCTCCACTTT. The chain uses TRBV28 and TRBJ1-6; D is possibly TRBD1 (5 bases). Per the germline V gene, CDR1 is MDHEN and CDR2 is SYDVKM. CDR3 length: 12 amino acids. V lost 7 bases to trimming and J lost 14 bases, with 15 bases between them. Together with reference TRBV28 and TRBJ1-6, the CDR3 gives the full variable domain: DVKVTQSSRYLVKRTGEKVFLECVQDMDHENMFWYRQDPGLGLRLIYFSYDVKMKEKGDIPEGYSVSREKKERFSLILESASTNQTSMYLCASNPGGGSLHFGNGTRLTVT.

The rearrangement links TRBV27 to TRBJ2-7, with D perhaps matching TRBD1 (6 bases). The V and J ends lost 5 bases and 3 bases respectively, with 17 bases between them. The CDR3 is 15 residues long. Germline V lookup: CDR1 MNHEY, CDR2 SMNVEV (reference sequence). CDR3 protein: CASSRGGWGFYEQYF. CDR3 sequence (DNA): TGTGCCAGCAGTCGAGGGGGTTGGGGTTTCTACGAGCAGTACTTC.

This chain joins TRBV15 and TRBJ1-4, with 8 bases identical to TRBD1. CDR1 and CDR2 (germline): LNHNV, YYDKDF (reference sequence). With 8 bases clipped from V and 2 bases from J, the junction kept 7 bases outside the gene matches. There are 15 residues in the CDR3. The CDR3 loop reads CATLGQGLTNEKLFF. CDR3 bases: TGTGCCACCCTAGGACAGGGTTTGACTAATGAAAAACTGTTTTTT.

The J gene is TRBJ1-4, the V gene TRBV7-9; possible D gene TRBD1, 5 bases. CDR3 size: 16 residues. V was pared by 1 base and J by 7 bases, with 16 bases between. The V gene's germline CDR1 is SEHNR and CDR2 FQNEAQ (reference sequence). As DNA, the CDR3 is TGTGCCAGCAGCTTAGTTTTCCAGGGTGAAGGTGAAAAACTGTTTTTT. Residues: CASSLVFQGEGEKLFF.

This chain joins TRBV4-3 and TRBJ2-1; D is unresolved. The ends were cut back, 0 bases at V and 0 bases at J, with 15 bases in the middle. The CDR3 is made up of 18 amino acids. Germline-derived CDR1 and CDR2 are LGHNA and YSLEER. This CDR3 reads CASSQELVTFSSYNEQFF. The CDR3 nucleotides are TGCGCCAGCAGCCAAGAATTGGTCACCTTTAGCTCCTACAATGAGCAGTTCTTC.

The chain combines TRBV27 with TRBJ2-7, with a possible D match to TRBD2 (5 bases). Per the germline V gene, CDR1 is MNHEY and CDR2 is SMNVEV (reference sequence). The CDR3 has 16 amino acids. With 0 bases removed from V and 2 bases from J, the gap between germline ends came to 14 bases. In DNA form, the CDR3 reads TGTGCCAGCAGTTTATCCGGACTTCGGGGAGCCTACGAGCAGTACTTC. Amino acids: CASSLSGLRGAYEQYF.

The chain combines TRBV7-9 with TRBJ2-1; 7 bases agree with TRBD2. The germline CDR1 and CDR2 sequences are SEHNR and FQNEAQ (reference sequence). The V and J ends lost 3 bases and 3 bases, in that order; junction bases with no gene match: 5. There are 15 residues in the CDR3. CDR3 bases: TGTGCCAGCAGCTTTGAGGGAGGGAACTACAATGAGCAGTTCTTC. Translated, it gives CASSFEGGNYNEQFF.

J is TRBJ2-5 and V is TRBV7-9; tentative D call: TRBD2 (6 bases). The CDR3 is 15 residues long. V was cut by 1 base and J by 5 bases, with 14 bases left in between. The germline gives CDR1 SEHNR, CDR2 FQNEAQ (reference sequence). The CDR3 coding sequence is TGTGCCAGCAGCTTAGGCCAGGACCGGGGGGAGACCCAGTACTTC. Its protein is CASSLGQDRGETQYF.

The rearrangement uses TRBV5-4 and TRBJ2-7, with a weak D call TRBD2 (5 bases). V shed 0 bases and J shed 5 bases, with 15 bases lying between them. This CDR3 spans 15 amino acids. Germline V CDR1 and CDR2: SGHNT, YYREEE (reference sequence). The CDR3 DNA reads TGTGCCAGCAGCTTGGGGCAAAACCGGCGGGACGAGCAGTACTTC. Translation gives CASSLGQNRRDEQYF.

This chain uses TRBV4-1 with TRBJ2-3; 11 positions agree with TRBD2. The CDR3 sequence is 20 residues long. From germline, CDR1 is MGHRA and CDR2 YSYEKL. Trimming cost V 3 bases and J 3 bases; bases outside gene matches: 17. CDR3: CASSQRDSSSGRGWTDTQYF. The DNA for the CDR3 is TGCGCCAGCAGCCAGCGGGACAGTAGTAGCGGGAGGGGTTGGACAGATACGCAGTATTTT.